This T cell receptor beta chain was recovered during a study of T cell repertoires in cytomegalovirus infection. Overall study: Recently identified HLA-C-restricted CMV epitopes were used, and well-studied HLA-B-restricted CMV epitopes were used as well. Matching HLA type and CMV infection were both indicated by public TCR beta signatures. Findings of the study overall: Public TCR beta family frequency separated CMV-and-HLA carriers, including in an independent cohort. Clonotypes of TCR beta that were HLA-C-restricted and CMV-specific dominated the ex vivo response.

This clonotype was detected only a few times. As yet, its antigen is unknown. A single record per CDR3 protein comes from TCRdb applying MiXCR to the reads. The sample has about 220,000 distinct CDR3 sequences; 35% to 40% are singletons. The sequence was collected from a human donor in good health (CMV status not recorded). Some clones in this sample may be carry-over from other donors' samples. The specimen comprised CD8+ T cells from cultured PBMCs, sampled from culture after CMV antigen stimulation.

In nucleotides, the CDR3 is TGTGCCAGCAGTGGCGGGACAGACACCCGGGGCTATGGCTACACCTTC. It codes for CASSGGTDTRGYGYTF. This chain joins TRBV2 and TRBJ1-2, with 7 nucleotides matching TRBD1. V lost 4 bases and J lost 4; bases outside the gene matches: 12. The CDR3 has 16 amino acids. The germline CDR1 and CDR2 sequences are SNHLY and FYNNEI.